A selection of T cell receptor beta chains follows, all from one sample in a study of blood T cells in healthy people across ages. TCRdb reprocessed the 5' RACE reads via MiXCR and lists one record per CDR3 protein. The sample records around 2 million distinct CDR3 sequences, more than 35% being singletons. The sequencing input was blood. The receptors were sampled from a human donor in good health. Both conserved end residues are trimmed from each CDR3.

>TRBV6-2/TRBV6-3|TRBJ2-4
ASTGDHDIQY
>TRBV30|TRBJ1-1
AWSARWERAEAF
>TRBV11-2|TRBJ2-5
ASSLRGAQLAETQY
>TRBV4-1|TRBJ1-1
VSSHADRVNTEAF
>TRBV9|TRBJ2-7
ASNPSGGPYEQY
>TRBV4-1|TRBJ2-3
AAGTDTDTQY
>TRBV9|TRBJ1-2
ASSLRDGSIRGYT
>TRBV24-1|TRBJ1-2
ATSPDGPYGYT
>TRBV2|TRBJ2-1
ASSRYSGSSYNEQF
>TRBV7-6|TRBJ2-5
ASSLPGPQY
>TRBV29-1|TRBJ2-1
SDEGLTGEQF
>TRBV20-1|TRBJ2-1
SALGPSSSYNEQF
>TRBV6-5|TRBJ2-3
ASSYGVLSGGGVDTQY
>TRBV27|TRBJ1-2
ASSRGGAVRPYYGYT
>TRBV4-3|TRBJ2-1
ASSQDLRGFNLYNEQF
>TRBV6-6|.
ASSTGGADYSEQY
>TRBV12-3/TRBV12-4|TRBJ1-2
ASSYPGTGGSEGYGYT
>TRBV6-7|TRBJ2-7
ASTKGHEQY
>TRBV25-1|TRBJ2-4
ASSEFGGSDIQY
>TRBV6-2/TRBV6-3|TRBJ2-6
ASSYSISSFSGANVLT
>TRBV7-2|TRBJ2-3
ASSWLTGVSTDTQY
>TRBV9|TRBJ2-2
ASSVDTGTGELF
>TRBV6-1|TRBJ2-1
ASSIILAWRTNNEQF
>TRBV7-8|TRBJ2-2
ASSAAGAWNTGELF
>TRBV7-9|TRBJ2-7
ASTPAGGQYEQY
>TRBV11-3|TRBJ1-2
ASSLEKGTVYGYT
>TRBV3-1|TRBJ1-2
ASSQGGSDYGYT
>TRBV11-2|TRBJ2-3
ASSLDPGQGASDMQY
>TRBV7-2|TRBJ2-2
ASSLLMGPGGELF
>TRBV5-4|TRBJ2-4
ANSSEPMGNIQY
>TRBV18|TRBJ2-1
ASSPRTSGTHNEQF
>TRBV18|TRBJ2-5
ASSPLDGPPETQY
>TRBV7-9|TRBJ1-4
ASSVRDSEEKLF
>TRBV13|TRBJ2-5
ASSLGSGARYQETQY
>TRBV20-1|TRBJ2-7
SARDPTSGVGEQY
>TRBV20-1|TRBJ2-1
SANDYPSYNEQF
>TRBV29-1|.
SVGGGQGVYNEQY
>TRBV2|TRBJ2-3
ASSEEAIPGGTQY
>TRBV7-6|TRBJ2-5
ASSTRIQETQY
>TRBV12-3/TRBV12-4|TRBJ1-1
ASSYRTGAGSEAF
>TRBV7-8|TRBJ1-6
ASSRRKFPGTGASNSPLH
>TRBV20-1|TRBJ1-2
SATATGGNYGYT
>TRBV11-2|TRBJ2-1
ASSPIAGSNEQF
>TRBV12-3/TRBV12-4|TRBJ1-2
ASSERTGFGYT
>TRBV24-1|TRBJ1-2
ATSDFFGGYT
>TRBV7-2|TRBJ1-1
ASSLAGRATTEAF
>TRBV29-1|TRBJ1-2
SVTGGDGYT
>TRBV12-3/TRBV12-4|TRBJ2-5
ASSRTGMPETQY